Below, 21 T cell receptor beta chains from the same sample are listed, as sequenced in a study of blood T cell repertoires in COVID-19. Measured with immunoSEQ multiplex PCR; TCRdb has only the in-frame clones, and not every one. The sample yields about 250,000 clones, around 88% seen once. Sequencing was carried out using peripheral blood. The receptors here all came from an elderly woman with COVID-19, enrolled during active disease.

V usage is TRBV5-1 and J usage is TRBJ1-2; maybe TRBD1 (5 bases). V was pared by 0 bases and J by 6 bases, with 12 bases between. The CDR3 has 14 residues. Germline CDR1 SGHRS, CDR2 YFSETQ. CDR3 region: CASSLDPRGDGYTF. Written as DNA, the CDR3 is TGCGCCAGCAGCTTGGACCCCCGGGGGGATGGCTACACCTTC.

V gene TRBV19 combines with J gene TRBJ2-5; D might be TRBD1 (6 bases). Trimming left V 8 bases short and J 5 bases short, with 15 bases between. CDR1 and CDR2 from the germline V gene are LNHDA and SQIVND (reference sequence). There are 13 residues in the CDR3. Written as DNA, the CDR3 is TGTGCCAGTTCCACAGGGCTTCGGGAGACCCAGTACTTC. Translation gives CASSTGLRETQYF. The full variable domain, its missing parts supplied by reference TRBV19 and TRBJ2-5, is DGGITQSPKYLFRKEGQNVTLSCEQNLNHDAMYWYRQDPGQGLRLIYYSQIVNDFQKGDIAEGYSVSREKKESFPLTVTSAQKNPTAFYLCASSTGLRETQYFGPGTRLLVL.

The chain recombines TRBV7-6 with TRBJ2-5, with TRBD2 as a possible D gene (5 bases). This CDR3 spans 13 amino acids. CDR1 is SGHVS and CDR2 is FNYEAQ in the germline V gene. With 2 bases removed from V and 7 bases from J, the gap between germline ends came to 11 bases. The CDR3 DNA sequence: TGTGCCAGCAGCTTACCGAGGGAAGGGACCCAGTACTTC. Its protein product is CASSLPREGTQYF.

The chain combines TRBV11-2 with TRBJ2-7; a weak D match, TRBD1 (5 bases). Between the trimmed V and J ends, which lost 0 bases and 0 bases, there was a span of 9 bases. Germline V gene data show CDR1 as SGHAT and CDR2 as FQNNGV. This CDR3 has 15 residues. CDR3 nucleotide sequence: TGTGCCAGCAGCTTAGACAGGGTCTACTCCTACGAGCAGTACGTC. Translating it yields CASSLDRVYSYEQYV.

V usage is TRBV7-9 and J usage is TRBJ1-3; no clear D. CDR3 size: 12 residues. Trimming removed 5 bases from V and 1 base from J, with 3 bases in between. The germline CDR1 and CDR2 sequences are SEHNR and FQNEAQ (reference sequence). In DNA form, the CDR3 reads TGTGCCAGCAGCCAGTCTGGAAACACCATATATTTT. Protein sequence: CASSQSGNTIYF. The full variable domain, completed using reference TRBV7-9 and TRBJ1-3, is DTGVSQNPRHKITKRGQNVTFRCDPISEHNRLYWYRQTLGQGPEFLTYFQNEAQLEKSRLLSDRFSAERPKGSFSTLEIQRTEQGDSAMYLCASSQSGNTIYFGEGSWLTVV.

Here the CDR3 DNA reads TGTGCCAGCAGTGCAATCGCGGACGGGGAGCTGTTTTTT. It codes for CASSAIADGELFF. The gene calls are TRBV2 and TRBJ2-2; D is unclear. Germline loops: CDR1 SNHLY, CDR2 FYNNEI. The V end was cut by 4 bases, the J end by 7 bases, with 10 bases between. The CDR3 consists of 13 residues.

The chain links TRBV5-1 to TRBJ1-2, with 8 bases identical to TRBD1. Germline CDR1 and CDR2: SGHRS and YFSETQ. The CDR3 is 13 residues long. Losses at the gene ends were 4 bases for V and 8 bases for J; bases not matched to a gene: 7. CDR3 bases: TGCGCCAGCAGCCAGGGGACAGGAGGAGGCTACACCTTC. This sequence encodes CASSQGTGGGYTF.

The V call is TRBV5-1, the J call TRBJ2-7; 11 bases fit TRBD1. The CDR3 covers 16 residues. Germline V gene sequence: CDR1 SGHRS, CDR2 YFSETQ. Germline trimming cut 4 bases from V and 0 bases from J; bases unmatched to any gene: 6. The CDR3 sequence is CASSPGQGAGSYEQYF. The CDR3 DNA reads as TGCGCCAGCAGCCCAGGACAGGGGGCCGGCTCCTACGAGCAGTACTTC.

This clone was detected a few times. V is TRBV28 and J is TRBJ1-1; weak D call: TRBD1 (6 bases). Germline V gene lookup returns CDR1 MDHEN and CDR2 SYDVKM. The CDR3 is made up of 15 amino acids. Trimming took 1 base from V and 2 from J, leaving 11 bases between them. The CDR3 sequence: CASSLYRTDNTEAFF. The CDR3 coding sequence is TGTGCCAGCAGTTTATACAGGACAGACAACACTGAAGCTTTCTTT.

V gene TRBV6-5 combines with J gene TRBJ1-2, with TRBD1 matching over 12 bases. CDR3 length: 14 residues. The germline V gene has CDR1 MNHEY and CDR2 SVGAGI. J lost 6 bases, V lost 6 bases, and 5 bases had no gene match. The CDR3 sequence: CASRAGTGGHGYTF. The CDR3 nucleotides read TGTGCCAGCAGGGCCGGGACAGGGGGCCATGGCTACACCTTC.

In nucleotides, the CDR3 is TGTGCCAGCAGTTTCATCGCGTTGAACACTGAAGCTTTCTTT. It is translated as CASSFIALNTEAFF. The genes are TRBV6-5 and TRBJ1-1; the D is unclear. Germline assignment: CDR1 MNHEY and CDR2 SVGAGI. V lost 4 bases to trimming and J lost 0 bases, with 9 bases between them. This CDR3 comprises 14 residues.

V and J are TRBV3-1 (or the pseudogene TRBV3-2) and TRBJ1-1; 7 bases are a match to TRBD1. Germline V gene data show CDR1 as LGHDT and CDR2 as YNNKEL (reference sequence). With 3 bases clipped from V and 0 bases from J, the junction kept 1 base outside the gene matches. The CDR3 covers 14 residues. The CDR3 bases are TGTGCCAGCAGCCAGGGACAGTTGAACACTGAAGCTTTCTTT. It yields the protein CASSQGQLNTEAFF.

This clone was counted once. This chain uses TRBV28 with TRBJ2-5, with 11 bases that match TRBD2. The CDR3 length is 16 residues. The junction had 8 bases not matched to a gene; V was cut back by 6 bases and J by 2 bases. CDR1 is MDHEN, CDR2 SYDVKM, per germline. This CDR3 is CASRTGTSGIQETQYF. CDR3 nucleotides: TGTGCCAGCAGGACCGGGACTAGCGGAATACAAGAGACCCAGTACTTC.

The chain recombines TRBV6-5 with TRBJ1-1; 7 bases are shared with TRBD1. CDR3 size: 13 residues. The germline V gene has CDR1 MNHEY and CDR2 SVGAGI. J was trimmed by 8 bases and V by 6 bases; bases with no gene match: 9. The DNA for the CDR3 is TGTGCCAGCAGGGGGACAGCTGAGAACGAAGCTTTCTTT. Protein: CASRGTAENEAFF.

This chain uses TRBV18 with TRBJ1-1, with D perhaps TRBD1 (6 bases). Germline CDR1 reads KGHSH; CDR2 reads LQKENI. The CDR3 sequence is 16 residues long. Deletions cut 0 bases from V and 0 bases from J, with 11 bases between. The CDR3 sequence: CASSPPATGLNTEAFF. CDR3 DNA sequence: TGTGCCAGCTCACCACCGGCGACAGGCTTGAACACTGAAGCTTTCTTT.

The CDR3 DNA reads as TGCGCCAGCAGCAGCGGGGGCCCCCAAGAGACCCAGTACTTC. Its translation: CASSSGGPQETQYF. This chain connects TRBV5-1 to TRBJ2-5; the match to TRBD2 covers 8 bases. Germline V gene sequence: CDR1 SGHRS, CDR2 YFSETQ. The V segment lost 4 bases and the J segment 1 base; nucleotides outside the gene matches: 3. The CDR3 loop spans 14 amino acids.

This rearrangement joins TRBV10-3 to TRBJ1-1, with TRBD1 matching over 7 bases. The CDR3 length is 13 residues. Germline CDR1 and CDR2: ENHRY and SYGVKD. V trimming: 7 bases; J trimming: 4 bases; junction bases outside the gene matches: 6. CDR3 region: CAIIQSGGTEAFF. The CDR3 region has the DNA TGTGCCATCATCCAATCAGGGGGCACTGAAGCTTTCTTT.

V is TRBV3-1 (or the pseudogene TRBV3-2) and J is TRBJ1-3; D gene uncertain. V gave up 2 bases and J gave up 4 bases, with 3 bases separating them. This CDR3 region has 12 residues. Germline V gives CDR1 LGHDT, CDR2 YNNKEL (reference sequence). DNA for the CDR3: TGTGCCAGCAGCCAACTGGGAAACACCATATATTTT. Protein sequence: CASSQLGNTIYF.

The chain couples TRBV6-5 to TRBJ2-1; TRBD2 agrees at 13 bases. Looked up from germline, CDR1 is MNHEY and CDR2 is SVGAGI. The CDR3 is made up of 15 amino acids. The trim removed 5 bases at V and 7 bases at J, leaving 5 bases unmatched. CDR3 nucleotides: TGTGCCAGCAGTCCGGGACTAGCGGGGAGAAATGAGCAGTTCTTC. This gives the protein CASSPGLAGRNEQFF.

This clone showed up just a few times. The chain couples TRBV10-2 to TRBJ1-6, with D possibly TRBD1 on 6 matching bases. This CDR3 has 14 amino acids. Germline V gene lookup returns CDR1 WSHSY and CDR2 SAAADI. V was shortened by 4 bases and J by 3 bases, with 7 bases between the two germline ends. CDR3 residues: CASSVQGYNSPLHF. The DNA for the CDR3 is TGCGCCAGCAGTGTACAGGGCTATAATTCACCCCTCCACTTT.

The V and J genes are TRBV2 and TRBJ2-7; D might be TRBD1 (6 bases). The CDR3 spans 13 residues. Germline CDR1 is SNHLY and CDR2 is FYNNEI. Trimming shortened V by 4 bases and J by 2 bases, and 9 bases separated the two germline ends. CDR3 sequence reads: CASSGDNPYEQYV. CDR3 nucleotides: TGTGCCAGCAGTGGGGACAACCCCTACGAGCAGTACGTC.